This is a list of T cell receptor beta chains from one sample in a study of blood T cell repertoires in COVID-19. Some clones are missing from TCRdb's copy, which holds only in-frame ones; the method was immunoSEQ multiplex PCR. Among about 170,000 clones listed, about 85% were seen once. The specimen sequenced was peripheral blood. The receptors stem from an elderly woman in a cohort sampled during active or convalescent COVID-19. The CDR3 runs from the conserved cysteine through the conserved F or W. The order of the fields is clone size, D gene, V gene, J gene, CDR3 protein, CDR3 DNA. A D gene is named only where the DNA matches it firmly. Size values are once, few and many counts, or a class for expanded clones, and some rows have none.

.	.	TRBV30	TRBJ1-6	CAWTVLGVTINSPLHF	TGTGCCTGGACTGTCCTCGGGGTTACGATTAATTCACCCCTCCACTTT
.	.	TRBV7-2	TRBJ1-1	CASSRHRGNTEAFF	TGCGCCAGCAGCCGGCATCGGGGGAACACTGAAGCTTTCTTT
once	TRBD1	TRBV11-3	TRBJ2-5	CASSPQGQNQETQYF	TGTGCCAGCAGCCCGCAGGGACAGAACCAAGAGACCCAGTACTTC
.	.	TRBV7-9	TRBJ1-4	CASNLLPGVNEKLFF	TGTGCCAGCAACCTACTGCCGGGAGTTAATGAAAAACTGTTTTTT
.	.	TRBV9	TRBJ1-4	CASSGHREKLFF	TGTGCCAGCAGCGGGCACAGGGAAAAACTGTTTTTT
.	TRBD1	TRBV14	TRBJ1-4	CASSQWTGVGEKLFF	TGTGCCAGCAGTCAATGGACAGGGGTGGGCGAAAAACTGTTTTTT
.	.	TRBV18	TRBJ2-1	CASSPGPYNEQFF	TGTGCCAGCTCACCTGGGCCCTACAATGAGCAGTTCTTC
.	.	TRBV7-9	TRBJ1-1	CASSSTGTRAFF	TGTGCCAGCAGCTCCACCGGGACTCGTGCTTTCTTT
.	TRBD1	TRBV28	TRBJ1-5	CASSRTGNSNQPQHF	TGTGCCAGCAGTCGGACAGGGAATAGCAATCAGCCCCAGCATTTT
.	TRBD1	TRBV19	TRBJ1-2	CASSIGGQGNYGYTF	TGTGCCAGTAGTATTGGTGGACAGGGAAACTATGGCTACACCTTC
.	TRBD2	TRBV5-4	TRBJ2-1	CASSYFLAGADNEQFF	TGTGCCAGCAGCTACTTTTTAGCGGGAGCGGACAATGAGCAGTTCTTC
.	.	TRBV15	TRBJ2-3	CATAAYTDTQYF	TGTGCCACTGCGGCCTACACAGATACGCAGTATTTT
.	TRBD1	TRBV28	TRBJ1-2	CASRPRQGAYYGYTF	TGTGCCAGCAGACCGCGACAGGGGGCCTACTATGGCTACACCTTC
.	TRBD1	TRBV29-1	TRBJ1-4	CSGGQGRHEKLFF	TGCAGCGGCGGACAGGGAAGACATGAAAAACTGTTTTTT
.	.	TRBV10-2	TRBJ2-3	CASMVGFGTDTQYF	TGCGCCAGCATGGTCGGTTTTGGCACAGATACGCAGTATTTT
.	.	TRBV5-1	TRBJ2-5	CASSLSSRVGETQYF	TGCGCCAGCAGCTTATCTAGCCGAGTAGGGGAGACCCAGTACTTC
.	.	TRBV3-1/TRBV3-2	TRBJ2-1	CASSQGLDLNNEQFF	TGTGCCAGCAGCCAAGGACTAGACCTTAATAATGAGCAGTTCTTC
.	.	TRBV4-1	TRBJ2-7	CASSWTGSYEQYF	TGCGCCAGCAGCTGGACTGGATCCTACGAGCAGTACTTC
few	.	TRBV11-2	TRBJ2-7	CASSFPTGSPDF	TGTGCCAGCAGCTTCCCGACAGGAAGCCCTGACTTC
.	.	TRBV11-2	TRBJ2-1	CASSLRVTGSSYNEQFF	TGTGCCAGCAGCTTAAGGGTCACAGGGAGCTCCTACAATGAGCAGTTCTTC
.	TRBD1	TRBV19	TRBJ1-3	CASTTGGGSGNTIYF	TGTGCCAGTACGACAGGGGGCGGCTCTGGAAACACCATATATTTT
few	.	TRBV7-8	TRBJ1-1	CASSSRVMNTEAFF	TGTGCCAGCAGCTCGAGGGTGATGAACACTGAAGCTTTCTTT
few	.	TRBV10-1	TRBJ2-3	CASGNQWTDTQYF	TGCGCCAGTGGCAATCAGTGGACAGATACGCAGTATTTT
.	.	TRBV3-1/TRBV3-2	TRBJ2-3	CASSRPPGTQYF	TGTGCCAGCAGCCGCCCCCCGGGTACGCAGTATTTT
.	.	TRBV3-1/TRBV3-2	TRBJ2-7	CASSQGGTPTYEQYF	TGTGCCAGCAGCCAAGGAGGGACTCCTACCTACGAGCAGTACTTC
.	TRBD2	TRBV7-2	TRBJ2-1	CASSPRIGVAGDYNEQFF	TGTGCCAGCAGCCCCCGGATTGGGGTAGCGGGAGACTACAATGAGCAGTTCTTC
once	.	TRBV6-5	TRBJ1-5	CASSYSVGGPQHF	TGTGCCAGCAGTTACTCCGTGGGGGGGCCCCAGCATTTT
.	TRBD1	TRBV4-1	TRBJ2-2	CASTRDRVNTGELFF	TGCGCCAGCACCCGAGACAGGGTTAACACCGGGGAGCTGTTTTTT
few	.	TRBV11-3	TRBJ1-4	CASSPRDIGEKLFF	TGTGCCAGCAGCCCCCGGGACATTGGCGAAAAACTGTTTTTT
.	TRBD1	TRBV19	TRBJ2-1	CASSIRGGTGSTYNEQFF	TGTGCCAGTAGTATTAGAGGTGGGACAGGGTCCACCTACAATGAGCAGTTCTTC
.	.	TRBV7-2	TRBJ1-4	CASSSRLATNEKLFF	TGTGCCAGCAGCTCTAGATTGGCAACTAATGAAAAACTGTTTTTT
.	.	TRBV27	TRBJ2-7	CASSPRDKAYEQYF	TGTGCCAGCAGTCCCAGGGACAAAGCCTACGAGCAGTACTTC
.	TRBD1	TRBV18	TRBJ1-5	CASSPSTGVNNQPQHF	TGTGCCAGCTCACCCTCGACAGGGGTCAACAATCAGCCCCAGCATTTT
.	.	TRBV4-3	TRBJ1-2	CASSQEGRANGYTF	TGCGCCAGCAGCCAAGAGGGCAGGGCGAATGGCTACACCTTC
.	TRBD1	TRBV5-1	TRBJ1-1	CASRLGQGATEAFF	TGCGCCAGCAGATTAGGACAGGGGGCGACTGAAGCTTTCTTT
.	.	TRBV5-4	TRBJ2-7	CASSPRQGGVTKYF	TGTGCCAGCAGCCCCAGACAGGGAGGCGTTACGAAGTACTTC
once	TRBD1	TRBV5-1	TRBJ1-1	CASSAHRGPNTEAFF	TGCGCCAGCAGCGCGCACAGGGGGCCTAACACTGAAGCTTTCTTT
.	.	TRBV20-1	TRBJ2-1	CSASGDIRGNEQFF	TGCAGTGCTAGTGGGGATATAAGGGGGAATGAGCAGTTCTTC
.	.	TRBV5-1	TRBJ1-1	CASSSDTEAFF	TGCGCCAGCAGCTCCGACACTGAAGCTTTCTTT
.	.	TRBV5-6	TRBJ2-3	CASSLVASSTDTQYF	TGTGCCAGCAGCTTGGTGGCTAGTAGCACAGATACGCAGTATTTT
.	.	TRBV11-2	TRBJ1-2	CASSPSDSYGYTF	TGTGCCAGCAGCCCCTCGGACAGCTATGGCTACACCTTC
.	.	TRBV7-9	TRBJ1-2	CASSPPVGFKGWYGYTF	TGTGCCAGCAGCCCCCCAGTGGGCTTTAAGGGGTGGTATGGCTACACCTTC
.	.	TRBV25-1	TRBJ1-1	CATVVTGNTEAFF	TGTGCCACCGTCGTGACAGGGAACACTGAAGCTTTCTTT
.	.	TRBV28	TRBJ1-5	CASSPLSNQPQHF	TGTGCCAGCAGCCCACTGAGCAATCAGCCCCAGCATTTT